Following are 16 T cell receptor beta chains from one sample sequenced in a study of early stage breast cancer tumors. Here immunoSEQ multiplex PCR was the method, and the copy in TCRdb shows in-frame clones only, minus some. The table shows 45,000 to 60,000 clones, with 85% to 95% occurring only once. Sequencing was carried out using blood. These receptors were taken from a person aged 70 to 80 with breast cancer.

The J gene is TRBJ1-6, the V gene TRBV11-2; tentatively, D is TRBD1 (6 bases). The CDR3 totals 18 residues. V was clipped by 2 bases and J by 7 bases, with 21 bases between them. Germline CDR1 is SGHAT and CDR2 is FQNNGV. CDR3 region: CASSLRNGGILGNSPLHF. CDR3 sequence (DNA): TGTGCCAGCAGCTTACGGAATGGGGGCATCCTCGGCAATTCACCCCTCCACTTT.

V gene TRBV18 combines with J gene TRBJ2-7; 15 positions match TRBD2. J gave up 7 bases and V 2 bases, and 3 bases lay outside the gene matches. The CDR3 has 15 residues. CDR1 and CDR2 (germline): KGHSH, LQKENI. CDR3 protein: CASSPVGLAGGEQYF. CDR3 nucleotides: TGTGCCAGCTCACCAGTGGGACTAGCGGGAGGAGAGCAGTACTTC.

J is TRBJ2-5 and V is TRBV13; TRBD1 matches at 7 bases. From germline, CDR1 is PRHDT and CDR2 FYEKMQ (reference sequence). CDR3 length equals 14 residues. J lost 1 base, V lost 5 bases, and 4 bases had no gene match. The CDR3 bases are TGTGCCAGCAGCCCCTGGGACAGCCAAGAGACCCAGTACTTC. Its protein is CASSPWDSQETQYF.

The rearrangement joins TRBV11-2 to TRBJ1-6; TRBD1 might be the D (6 bases). The germline CDR1 and CDR2 sequences are SGHAT and FQNNGV. The length of the CDR3 is 14 residues. V was clipped by 4 bases and J by 7 bases, with 11 bases between them. CDR3 DNA: TGTGCCAGCAGCTATGGGACATGGAATTCACCCCTCCACTTT. Protein: CASSYGTWNSPLHF.

This chain uses TRBV16 with TRBJ2-5; a weak D match, TRBD1 (5 bases). V lost 0 bases and J 4 bases, leaving 12 bases between the germline ends. Per germline, CDR1 KGHSY and CDR2 FQNENV. The CDR3 covers 15 residues. The CDR3 loop reads CASSQSSGIGETQYF. DNA for the CDR3: TGTGCCAGCAGCCAATCGTCAGGGATAGGAGAGACCCAGTACTTC. Complete variable domain (other parts from reference TRBV16 and TRBJ2-5): GEEVAQTPKHLVRGEGQKAKLYCAPIKGHSYVFWYQQVLKNEFKFLISFQNENVFDETGMPKERFSAKCLPNSPCSLEIQATKLEDSAVYFCASSQSSGIGETQYFGPGTRLLVL.

This sequence joins TRBV30 and TRBJ2-2; TRBD2 matches at 7 bases. Germline CDR1 and CDR2: GTSNPN and SVGIG (reference sequence). There are 14 residues in the CDR3. Losses at the gene ends were 4 bases for V and 0 bases for J; bases not matched to a gene: 2. The CDR3 region has the DNA TGTGCCTGGAATGCGGGAGCGAACACCGGGGAGCTGTTTTTT. This gives the protein CAWNAGANTGELFF. Variable domain in full (rest from reference TRBV30 and TRBJ2-2): SQTIHQWPATLVQPVGSPLSLECTVEGTSNPNLYWYRQAAGRGLQLLFYSVGIGQISSEVPQNLSASRPQDRQFILSSKKLLLSDSGFYLCAWNAGANTGELFFGEGSRLTVL.

The rearrangement joins TRBV5-1 to TRBJ2-5; 13 positions match TRBD2. Trimming took 2 bases from V and 5 from J; bases not matched to a gene: 9. The V gene's germline CDR1 is SGHRS and CDR2 YFSETQ. The CDR3 loop spans 17 amino acids. CDR3 sequence reads: CASSLRLAGGLGETQYF. The CDR3 coding sequence is TGCGCCAGCAGCTTAAGACTAGCGGGGGGACTCGGGGAGACCCAGTACTTC.

There are a few counts of this clone. This chain links TRBV11-3 with TRBJ2-1; D might be TRBD2 (6 bases). CDR1 is SGHNT, CDR2 YENEEA, per germline. With 5 bases removed from V and 9 bases from J, the gap between germline ends came to 14 bases. CDR3 length: 13 residues. CDR3 in amino acids: CASSLGSLGEQFF. Here the CDR3 DNA reads TGTGCCAGCAGCCTCGGGAGTTTAGGTGAGCAGTTCTTC.

The rearrangement links TRBV7-5 to TRBJ2-2; the D segment call TRBD1 is taken from the table without a DNA check. TRBV7-5 is marked as a pseudogene. The CDR3 has 15 amino acids. The DNA for the CDR3 is TGTGCCAGAAGCTTAAGGACAGGGGGCTCCGGGGAGCTGTTTTTT. This encodes CARSLRTGGSGELFF.

V usage is TRBV7-2 and J usage is TRBJ2-7, with D possibly being TRBD2 (6 bases). There are 14 residues in the CDR3. V dropped 1 base and J dropped 9 bases, with 16 bases sitting between them. The V gene's germline CDR1 is SGHTA and CDR2 FQGNSA. The CDR3 protein is CASSLGGGGDLQYF. CDR3 bases: TGTGCCAGCAGCTTAGGGGGAGGAGGGGATCTGCAGTACTTC.

This chain links TRBV9 with TRBJ2-7, with TRBD2 matching over 10 bases. After removal of 3 bases from V and 4 bases from J, the junction contained 10 bases not matched to a gene. From germline, CDR1 is SGDLS and CDR2 YYNGEE. The CDR3 runs 16 residues. The CDR3 reads CASSAFTGTSAYEQYF. The CDR3 nucleotides are TGTGCCAGCAGCGCATTTACCGGGACTAGCGCTTACGAGCAGTACTTC.

This chain connects TRBV10-1 to TRBJ1-5; 7 bases map to TRBD1. The CDR3 runs 16 residues. Trimming cost V 2 bases and J 3 bases; bases outside gene matches: 7. Germline loops: CDR1 WNHNN, CDR2 SYGVQD (reference sequence). The CDR3 loop is CASSEERTGTNQPQHF. The CDR3 nucleotides read TGCGCCAGCAGTGAGGAAAGGACAGGAACCAATCAGCCCCAGCATTTT.

The chain uses TRBV4-3 and TRBJ2-3; 10 nucleotides agree with TRBD2. The V and J ends lost 0 bases and 4 bases, in that order; junction bases with no gene match: 7. CDR1 and CDR2 (germline): LGHNA, YSLEER. This CDR3 spans 17 amino acids. CDR3 DNA: TGCGCCAGCAGCCAAGACTACGGACTAGCGGCTGCAGATACGCAGTATTTT. Translation gives CASSQDYGLAAADTQYF.

The chain is built from TRBV6-5 and TRBJ2-5; weak D call: TRBD1 (6 bases). Per germline, CDR1 MNHEY and CDR2 SVGAGI. V was shortened by 2 bases and J by 2 bases, with 15 bases between the two germline ends. This CDR3 contains 16 residues. CDR3 bases: TGTGCCAGCAGTTACGCGGGCAGGGGACCTCAAGAGACCCAGTACTTC. It yields the protein CASSYAGRGPQETQYF.

This sequence joins TRBV28 and TRBJ2-6; a possible D gene is TRBD1 (5 bases). The germline CDR1 and CDR2 sequences are MDHEN and SYDVKM. Trimming removed 3 bases at V and 1 base at J, with 7 bases between. CDR3 length: 15 residues. The DNA for the CDR3 is TGTGCCAGCAGTTTCCAGGGTTCTGGGGCCAACGTCCTGACTTTC. Amino acids: CASSFQGSGANVLTF.

V and J are TRBV7-6 and TRBJ2-2, with unresolved D. Germline loops: CDR1 SGHVS, CDR2 FNYEAQ. The CDR3 extends over 15 amino acids. The germline V and J ends were trimmed by 6 bases and 2 bases, with 13 bases remaining between them. The CDR3 DNA follows: TGTGCCAGCAGTCCTCCGGGTGATAACACCGGGGAGCTGTTTTTT. It yields the protein CASSPPGDNTGELFF.